This T cell receptor (beta chain) came from a study of blood T cell repertoires in COVID-19. The wider study: Acute-phase and convalescent COVID-19 samples originated in the United States, Italy and Spain.

Under the authors' procedure: Reference gene primer amplification gave estimated nucleated cell counts. Some clones are missing from TCRdb's copy, which holds only in-frame ones; the method was immunoSEQ multiplex PCR. V, J and clone size are taken as reported in that table, and D and trimming were inferred from the DNA itself. The sample lists 100,000 to 150,000 clones; over 60% were seen once. The CDR3 sequence is 13 residues long. CDR1 is SEHNR and CDR2 is FQNEAQ in the germline V gene (reference sequence). V was trimmed by 3 bases and J by 7 bases, leaving 9 bases between them. The clonotype was recovered from a man in his 70s with acute or convalescent COVID-19. Sequenced sample: peripheral blood. The chain carries TRBV7-9 and TRBJ1-4; D might be TRBD1 (5 bases). The CDR3 sequence: CASSFPGSEKLFF. The CDR3 region has the DNA TGTGCCAGCAGCTTTCCAGGGTCTGAAAAACTGTTTTTT.